This entry concerns a single T cell receptor (beta chain). Germline CDR1 is MNHEY and CDR2 is SVGAGI. The V segment lost 6 bases and the J segment 4 bases; nucleotides outside the gene matches: 6. The CDR3 covers 15 residues. The sample belongs to a study of shared clonotypes between healthy human individuals. Study summary: Per donor, CD8 memory used one plate, CD8 naive used two, CD4 memory used three and CD4 naive used three.

Only CD45RO-negative cells positively selected for CCR7 counted as naive CD8 cells, so terminally differentiated effector memory CD45RA+ cells were excluded. Healthy adults negative for HIV, lacking recent acute infections or vaccinations, served as donors. The assay was immunoSEQ multiplex PCR, and TCRdb's table has in-frame clones only and misses some. The sample includes about 2.2 million clones, about 94% of them seen just once. The sequence was obtained from a man younger than 35 in good health. Some clones in this sample may be carry-over from other donors' samples. The chain recombines TRBV6-5 with TRBJ2-1, with 10 bases identical to TRBD2. The material sequenced was naive CD8+ T cells from PBMCs. DNA for the CDR3: TGTGCCAGCAGCCGGGCTAGCGGGAGTTACAATGAGCAGTTCTTC. Protein product: CASSRASGSYNEQFF.